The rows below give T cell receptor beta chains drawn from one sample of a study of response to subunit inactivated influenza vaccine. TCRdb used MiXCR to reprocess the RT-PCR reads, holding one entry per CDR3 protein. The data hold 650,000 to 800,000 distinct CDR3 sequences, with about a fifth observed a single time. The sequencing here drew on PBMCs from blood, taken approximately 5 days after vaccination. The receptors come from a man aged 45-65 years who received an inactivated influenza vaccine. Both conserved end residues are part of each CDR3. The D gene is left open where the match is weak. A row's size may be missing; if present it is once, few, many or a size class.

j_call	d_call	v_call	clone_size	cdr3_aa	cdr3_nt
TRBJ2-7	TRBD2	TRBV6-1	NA	CASSAGLGVEQYF	TGTGCCAGCAGTGCAGGACTAGGGGTAGAACAGTACTTC
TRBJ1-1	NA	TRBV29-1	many	CSVEVGMGVAFF	TGCAGCGTTGAAGTGGGGATGGGGGTGGCTTTCTTT
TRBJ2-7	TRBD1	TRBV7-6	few	CASSKSGTGGWYEQYF	TGTGCCAGCAGCAAGTCCGGGACAGGGGGCTGGTACGAGCAGTACTTC
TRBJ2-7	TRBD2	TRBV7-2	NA	CASSSGTSSNEQYF	TGTGCCAGCAGCTCCGGGACTAGCTCCAACGAGCAGTACTTC
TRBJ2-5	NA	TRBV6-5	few	CASSYSIRGDKETQYF	TGTGCCAGCAGTTACTCGATTAGGGGAGATAAGGAGACCCAGTACTTC
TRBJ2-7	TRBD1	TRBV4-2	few	CASSQEVQDRGSYEQYF	TGTGCCAGCAGCCAAGAAGTACAGGACAGGGGCTCCTACGAGCAGTACTTC
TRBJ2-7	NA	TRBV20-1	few	CSARKPTGLSEQYF	TGCAGTGCTAGAAAGCCTACAGGGTTGAGCGAGCAGTACTTC
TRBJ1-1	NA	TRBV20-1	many	CSASFILNTEAFF	TGCAGTGCTAGTTTTATACTGAACACTGAAGCTTTCTTT
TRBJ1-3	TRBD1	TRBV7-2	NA	CASETGPNGNTIYF	TGTGCCAGCGAGACAGGGCCTAATGGAAACACCATATATTTT
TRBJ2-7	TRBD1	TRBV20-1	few	CSARDPGQGTYEQYF	TGCAGTGCTAGAGATCCGGGACAGGGGACTTACGAGCAGTACTTC
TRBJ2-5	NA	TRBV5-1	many	CASSFGNREETQYF	TGCGCCAGCAGCTTTGGTAACAGGGAAGAGACCCAGTACTTC
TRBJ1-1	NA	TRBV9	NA	CASSVGQGLNTEAFF	TGTGCCAGCAGCGTCGGGCAGGGGCTGAACACTGAAGCTTTCTTT
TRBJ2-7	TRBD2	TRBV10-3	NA	CAISSTSGRYEQYF	TGTGCCATCAGCTCGACTAGCGGGCGGTACGAGCAGTACTTC
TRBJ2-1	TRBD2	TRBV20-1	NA	CSYGLAGGQYNEQFF	TGCAGCTACGGACTAGCGGGAGGACAGTACAATGAGCAGTTCTTC
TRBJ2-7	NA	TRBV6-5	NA	CASSYLQGSYEQYF	TGTGCCAGCAGTTACTTACAGGGCTCCTACGAGCAGTACTTC
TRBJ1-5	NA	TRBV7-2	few	CASSFVLGFNQPQHF	TGTGCCAGCAGCTTCGTCCTGGGGTTTAATCAGCCCCAGCATTTT
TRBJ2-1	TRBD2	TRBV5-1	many	CASSPDPGLGRHNEQFF	TGCGCCAGCAGCCCAGACCCGGGACTAGGCCGTCACAATGAGCAGTTCTTC
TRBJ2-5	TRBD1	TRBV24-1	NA	CATSEAGQGAGETQYF	TGTGCCACCAGTGAAGCAGGACAGGGGGCCGGAGAGACCCAGTACTTC
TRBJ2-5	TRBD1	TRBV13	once	CASSLGAGGEGTQYF	TGTGCCAGCAGCTTAGGCGCAGGGGGAGAGGGGACCCAGTACTTC
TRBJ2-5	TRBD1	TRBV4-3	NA	CASSQWDRVAETQYF	TGCGCCAGCAGCCAGTGGGACAGGGTGGCAGAGACCCAGTACTTC
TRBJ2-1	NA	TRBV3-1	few	CASSQGGWGGNEQFF	TGTGCCAGCAGCCAAGGAGGCTGGGGTGGCAATGAGCAGTTCTTC
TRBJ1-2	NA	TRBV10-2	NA	CASSEYSADGAQGHGYTF	TGCGCCAGCAGTGAGTATTCGGCCGACGGAGCCCAGGGCCATGGCTACACCTTC
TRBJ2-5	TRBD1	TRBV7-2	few	CASSLVWGTGMRETQYF	TGTGCCAGCAGCTTAGTATGGGGGACAGGAATGAGGGAGACCCAGTACTTC
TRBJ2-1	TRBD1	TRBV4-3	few	CASSHSHRDRGYNEQFF	TGCGCCAGCAGCCACTCACACCGGGACAGGGGGTACAATGAGCAGTTCTTC
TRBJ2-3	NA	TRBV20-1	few	CSAQAPYTDTQYF	TGCAGTGCCCAGGCCCCTTACACAGATACGCAGTATTTT
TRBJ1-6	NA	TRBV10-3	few	CAISERDNDNSPLHF	TGTGCCATCAGTGAGAGGGACAATGATAATTCACCCCTCCACTTT